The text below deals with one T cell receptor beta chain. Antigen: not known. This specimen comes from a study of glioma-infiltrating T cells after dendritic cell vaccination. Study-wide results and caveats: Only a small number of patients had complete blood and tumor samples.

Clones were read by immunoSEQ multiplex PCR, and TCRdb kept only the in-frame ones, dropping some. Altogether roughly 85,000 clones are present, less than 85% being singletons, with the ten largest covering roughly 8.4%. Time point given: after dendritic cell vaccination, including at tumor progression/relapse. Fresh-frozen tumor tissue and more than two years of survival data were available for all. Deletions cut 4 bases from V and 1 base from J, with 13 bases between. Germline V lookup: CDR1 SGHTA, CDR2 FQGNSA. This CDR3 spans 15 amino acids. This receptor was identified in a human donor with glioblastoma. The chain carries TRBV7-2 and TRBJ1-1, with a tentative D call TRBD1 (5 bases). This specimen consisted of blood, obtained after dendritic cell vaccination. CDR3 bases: TGTGCCAGCAGCTCAAGGGGCGGATGGAACACTGAAGCTTTCTTT. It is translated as CASSSRGGWNTEAFF.